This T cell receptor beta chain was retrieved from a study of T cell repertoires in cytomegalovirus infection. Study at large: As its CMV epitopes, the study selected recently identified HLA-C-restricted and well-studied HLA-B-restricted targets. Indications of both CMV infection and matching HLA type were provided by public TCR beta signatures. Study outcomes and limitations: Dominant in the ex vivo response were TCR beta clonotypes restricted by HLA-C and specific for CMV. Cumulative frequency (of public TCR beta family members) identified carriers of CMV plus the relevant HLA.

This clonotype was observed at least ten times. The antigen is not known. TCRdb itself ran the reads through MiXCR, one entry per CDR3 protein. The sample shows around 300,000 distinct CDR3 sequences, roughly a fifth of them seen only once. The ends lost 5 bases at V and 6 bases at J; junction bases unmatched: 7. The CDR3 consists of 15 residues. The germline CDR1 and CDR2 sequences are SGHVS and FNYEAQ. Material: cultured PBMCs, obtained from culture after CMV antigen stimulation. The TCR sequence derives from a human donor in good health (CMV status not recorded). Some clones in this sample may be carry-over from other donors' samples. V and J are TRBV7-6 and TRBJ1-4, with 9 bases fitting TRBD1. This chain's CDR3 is CASSQLTGGDEKLFF. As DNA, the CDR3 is TGTGCCAGCAGCCAACTGACAGGGGGTGATGAAAAACTGTTTTTT.